These 30 T cell receptor beta chains came from one sample sequenced in a study of cytomegalovirus exposure and HLA in healthy donors. 13 Jbeta primers and 60 Vbeta primers were used for the PCR. The assay was immunoSEQ multiplex PCR, and TCRdb's table has in-frame clones only and misses some. This sample carries 130,000 to 150,000 clones, around 82% of them seen once, and the ten largest clones take 2.5% to 3%. Input material: PBMCs. The receptors were sampled from a female donor in good health and CMV-seronegative.

CDR3 nucleotide sequence: TGTGCCATCAGTGAGGCGCGAGGGGGACCTAACTATGGCTACACCTTC. As protein: CAISEARGGPNYGYTF. This chain joins TRBV10-3 and TRBJ1-2; TRBD1 might be the D (6 bases). V lost 2 bases, J lost 0 bases, and 13 bases lay in between. Germline V gives CDR1 ENHRY, CDR2 SYGVKD. The length of the CDR3 is 16 residues.

The chain couples TRBV10-3 to TRBJ2-5; 9 nucleotides line up with TRBD2. Germline CDR1 is ENHRY and CDR2 is SYGVKD. The CDR3 is 13 amino acids. J was trimmed by 14 bases and V by 6 bases; bases with no gene match: 13. CDR3 sequence (DNA): TGTGCCATCAGCCCCGGGACTAGCCTGAAGAGTTACTTC. This gives the protein CAISPGTSLKSYF.

This clone has only a few counts. A read error may produce the germline difference seen at one junction end. V gene TRBV14 combines with J gene TRBJ1-2; maybe TRBD1 (6 bases). CDR1 and CDR2 (germline): SGHDN, FVKESK. This CDR3 region has 15 residues. The CDR3 sequence: CASSPTSGSRGGYPF. In DNA form, the CDR3 reads TGTGCCAGCAGCCCAACATCAGGTTCCCGGGGGGGCTACCCCTTC.

The gene calls are TRBV27 and TRBJ2-1, with 9 bases aligning to TRBD2. Trimming at V came to 4 bases and at J to 2 bases, leaving 12 bases not matched to a gene. Germline lookup yields CDR1 MNHEY and CDR2 SMNVEV (reference sequence). CDR3 length equals 18 residues. CDR3 sequence: CASSSPPLAGGPYNEQFF. CDR3 nucleotide sequence: TGTGCCAGCAGTTCCCCGCCCTTGGCGGGAGGGCCCTACAATGAGCAGTTCTTC.

The chain couples TRBV11-2 to TRBJ2-3; tentative D call: TRBD2 (5 bases). CDR1 is SGHAT, CDR2 FQNNGV, per germline. V was cut by 1 base and J by 6 bases, with 8 bases left in between. The CDR3 totals 13 residues. The CDR3 region has the DNA TGTGCCAGCAGCTTAGTGTCGGGGGATACGCAGTATTTT. Protein product: CASSLVSGDTQYF.

The table lists this clone with a few counts. V is TRBV7-9 and J is TRBJ2-7; the D gene is possibly TRBD2 (6 bases). CDR1 is SEHNR, CDR2 FQNEAQ, per germline (reference sequence). V was clipped by 1 base and J by 1 base, with 17 bases between them. The length of the CDR3 is 17 residues. As DNA, the CDR3 is TGTGCCAGCAGCTTAGTATCTGGGTCCGGAGGGTCCTACGAGCAGTACTTC. Translation: CASSLVSGSGGSYEQYF.

About this clone: The sample holds other DNA sequences that translate to the same CDR3. The V and J genes are TRBV6-5 and TRBJ2-1; the match to TRBD2 covers 11 bases. J was trimmed by 14 bases and V by 6 bases; bases with no gene match: 12. The CDR3 has 14 amino acids. The V gene's germline CDR1 is MNHEY and CDR2 SVGAGI. The CDR3 coding sequence is TGTGCCAGCAGGGGGCTAGCGGGGGGCCTGGTAGAGTTCTTC. Encoded protein: CASRGLAGGLVEFF.

This chain links TRBV5-1 with TRBJ1-5; D not certain. The V end was cut by 4 bases, the J end by 1 base, with 12 bases between. The CDR3 is made up of 15 amino acids. Germline V lookup: CDR1 SGHRS, CDR2 YFSETQ. The CDR3 loop is CASSPEGGSNQPQHF. CDR3 coding DNA: TGCGCCAGCAGCCCCGAGGGAGGGAGCAATCAGCCCCAGCATTTT.

The table lists this clone with a few counts. The rearrangement links TRBV10-2 to TRBJ2-7; 9 nucleotides align to TRBD1. The CDR3 has 15 amino acids. With V trimmed by 2 bases and J by 4 bases, 6 bases remained unmatched. The germline V gene has CDR1 WSHSY and CDR2 SAAADI. The CDR3 reads CASSETTGGAYEQYF. The CDR3 nucleotides read TGCGCCAGCAGTGAGACTACAGGGGGCGCTTACGAGCAGTACTTC.

This CDR3 is CASSQVIGSYEQYF. The DNA for the CDR3 is TGCGCCAGCAGCCAAGTTATTGGGAGCTACGAGCAGTACTTC. The chain recombines TRBV4-1 with TRBJ2-7; D is possibly TRBD2 (5 bases). This CDR3 has 14 amino acids. V was trimmed by 1 base and J by 3 bases, leaving 10 bases between them. Germline loops: CDR1 MGHRA, CDR2 YSYEKL.

CDR3 protein: CASSALYEQYF. For the CDR3, the DNA is TGTGCCAGCAGTGCTCTTTACGAGCAGTACTTC. The V gene is TRBV25-1, the J gene TRBJ2-7; no clear D. The V gene lost 4 bases and the J gene lost 4 bases, with 5 bases spanning the gap. This CDR3 is built from 11 residues. Germline V gene lookup returns CDR1 MGHDK and CDR2 SYGVNS.

This sequence joins TRBV7-8 and TRBJ2-5, with 10 bases fitting TRBD1. TRBJ2-7 explains the end of the DNA better; the J call may be wrong. Germline-derived CDR1 and CDR2 are SGHVS and FQNEAQ. This CDR3 has 15 amino acids. The CDR3 DNA is TGTGCCAGCAGCCCCACCGGGACAGGGGTCAGCGAGCAGTACTTC. This translates into CASSPTGTGVSEQYF.

This clone showed up just once. The rearrangement links TRBV5-1 to TRBJ1-1; D possibly corresponds to TRBD1 (6 bases). V lost 2 bases, J lost 4 bases, and 9 bases lay in between. Germline V gene sequence: CDR1 SGHRS, CDR2 YFSETQ. The CDR3 runs 13 residues. CDR3 amino acids: CASSFQGGTEAFF. The CDR3 region has the DNA TGCGCCAGCAGCTTTCAAGGGGGCACTGAAGCTTTCTTT.

Regarding this clone: A junction end diverges from the germline sequence, so it may reflect a read error. The chain combines TRBV7-9 with TRBJ1-1, with 7 bases fitting TRBD1. Germline values: CDR1 SEHNR, CDR2 FQNEAQ (reference sequence). The CDR3 runs to 15 residues. The chain's CDR3 is CSSSADRAWGTEAFF. For the CDR3, the DNA is TGTTCCAGCAGCGCCGACAGGGCTTGGGGCACTGAAGCTTTCTTT.

The chain combines TRBV28 with TRBJ2-5; possible D gene TRBD1, 7 bases. V lost 4 bases and J 5 bases, leaving 20 bases between the germline ends. The CDR3 consists of 16 residues. Germline CDR1 and CDR2: MDHEN and SYDVKM. The CDR3 region is CASSSPGGPTRETQYF. In DNA form, the CDR3 reads TGTGCCAGCAGTTCTCCAGGGGGGCCAACAAGGGAGACCCAGTACTTC.

The chain is built from TRBV5-1 and TRBJ2-7; TRBD1 aligns across 7 bases. V gave up 0 bases and J gave up 2 bases; unmatched junction bases: 2. Germline V CDR1 and CDR2: SGHRS, YFSETQ. This CDR3 has 14 amino acids. The CDR3 here is CASSLEGAAYEQYF. CDR3 DNA sequence: TGCGCCAGCAGCTTGGAGGGGGCGGCCTACGAGCAGTACTTC.

The gene calls are TRBV11-2 and TRBJ1-1; 9 nucleotides line up with TRBD1. CDR1 is SGHAT, CDR2 FQNNGV, per germline. The CDR3 runs to 14 residues. The V segment lost 1 base and the J segment 5 bases; nucleotides outside the gene matches: 2. The CDR3 reads CASSLGTGETEAFF. DNA of the CDR3: TGTGCCAGCAGCTTAGGGACAGGGGAAACTGAAGCTTTCTTT. The variable domain in full, with the rest retrieved from reference TRBV11-2 and TRBJ1-1, is EAGVAQSPRYKIIEKRQSVAFWCNPISGHATLYWYQQILGQGPKLLIQFQNNGVVDDSQLPKDRFSAERLKGVDSTLKIQPAKLEDSAVYLCASSLGTGETEAFFGQGTRLTVV.

The chain joins TRBV14 to TRBJ2-3; TRBD2 aligns across 10 bases. Germline trimming cut 5 bases from V and 0 bases from J; bases unmatched to any gene: 14. CDR1 is SGHDN and CDR2 is FVKESK in the germline V gene. There are 19 residues in the CDR3. The CDR3 DNA reads TGTGCCAGCAGCACCCCACTAGAGCGGGAGGGCCGGAGCACAGATACGCAGTATTTT. Its translation: CASSTPLEREGRSTDTQYF.

The genes are TRBV7-2 and TRBJ2-1, with D unclear. The CDR3 sequence is 13 residues long. Germline CDR1 and CDR2: SGHTA and FQGNSA. Trimming took off 8 bases at V and 6 bases at J, with 14 bases between the two ends. The CDR3 coding sequence is TGTGCCAGCGGTGTTCTAGTAGTCAATGAGCAGTTCTTC. It translates to CASGVLVVNEQFF.

The J gene is TRBJ2-2, the V gene TRBV27; D remains unclear. The CDR3 has 13 amino acids. The germline V gene has CDR1 MNHEY and CDR2 SMNVEV (reference sequence). Trimming removed 3 bases at V and 6 bases at J, with 8 bases between. The CDR3 loop is CASSFRRAGELFF. The CDR3 DNA reads TGTGCCAGCAGTTTTAGACGGGCCGGGGAGCTGTTTTTT.

V and J are TRBV14 and TRBJ2-3; 8 positions agree with TRBD2. The CDR3 is 17 residues long. V gave up 0 bases and J gave up 2 bases; unmatched junction bases: 7. Per the germline V gene, CDR1 is SGHDN and CDR2 is FVKESK. The DNA for the CDR3 is TGTGCCAGCAGCCAAGATTGGCGAGCGGGGGCCACAGATACGCAGTATTTT. Translating it yields CASSQDWRAGATDTQYF.

Concerning this clone: Compared with germline, one end of the junction differs, possibly owing to a read error. This chain joins TRBV9 and TRBJ1-2; 8 nucleotides align to TRBD1. This CDR3 is built from 14 residues. Germline V gene sequence: CDR1 SGDLS, CDR2 YYNGEE. Written as DNA, the CDR3 is TGTGCCAGCAGCGTCGGCAGGGGGCTGTATGGCTACCCCTTC. This gives the protein CASSVGRGLYGYPF.

The V gene is TRBV28, the J gene TRBJ1-2; D is unresolved. CDR3 length: 14 residues. Germline V CDR1 and CDR2: MDHEN, SYDVKM. Trimming cost V 4 bases and J 4 bases, with 13 bases left between them. CDR3: CASSSGLGRYGYTF. The DNA of the CDR3 is TGTGCCAGCAGTTCAGGACTGGGCCGCTATGGCTACACCTTC.

The genes are TRBV7-8 and TRBJ2-2; 7 bases are shared with TRBD1. CDR1 is SGHVS, CDR2 FQNEAQ, per germline. This CDR3 has 15 amino acids. With 4 bases clipped from V and 2 bases from J, the junction kept 4 bases outside the gene matches. CDR3 in DNA: TGTGCCAGCAGCTATCGGGACAGTAACACCGGGGAGCTGTTTTTT. Translating it yields CASSYRDSNTGELFF.

The genes are TRBV30 and TRBJ2-3; D is possibly TRBD2 (5 bases). The germline CDR1 and CDR2 sequences are GTSNPN and SVGIG (reference sequence). There are 15 residues in the CDR3. The germline V and J ends were trimmed by 4 bases and 2 bases, with 16 bases remaining between them. CDR3 amino acids: CAWKRWVGFTDTQYF. In DNA form, the CDR3 reads TGTGCCTGGAAGCGGTGGGTAGGATTCACAGATACGCAGTATTTT.

The rearrangement uses TRBV2 and TRBJ1-5; D is possibly TRBD1 (6 bases). The germline CDR1 and CDR2 sequences are SNHLY and FYNNEI. The length of the CDR3 is 14 residues. The V end was cut by 8 bases, the J end by 3 bases, with 14 bases between. CDR3 residues: CASQGDRHNQPQHF. CDR3 DNA sequence: TGTGCCAGCCAAGGAGACAGGCACAATCAGCCCCAGCATTTT. Based on the CDR3 plus reference TRBV2 and TRBJ1-5, the full variable domain is EPEVTQTPSHQVTQMGQEVILRCVPISNHLYFYWYRQILGQKVEFLVSFYNNEISEKSEIFDDQFSVERPDGSNFTLKIRSTKLEDSAMYFCASQGDRHNQPQHFGDGTRLSIL.

The V and J genes are TRBV5-4 and TRBJ2-2; 15 nucleotides align to TRBD2. V lost 2 bases to trimming and J lost 2 bases; unmatched junction nucleotides: 4. This CDR3 has 18 amino acids. CDR1 and CDR2 (germline): SGHNT, YYREEE (reference sequence). CDR3 in DNA: TGTGCCAGCAGCTTAGGACTAGCGGGAGGGGCAAACACCGGGGAGCTGTTTTTT. Protein: CASSLGLAGGANTGELFF.

This clone was picked up many times. The chain recombines TRBV2 with TRBJ2-7, with TRBD1 matching 10 bases. The V segment lost 8 bases and the J segment 6 bases; nucleotides outside the gene matches: 16. The V gene's germline CDR1 is SNHLY and CDR2 FYNNEI. This CDR3 has 16 amino acids. CDR3 DNA: TGTGCCAGCTCCCTTTCTTCCCGGGACAGGGGTGGCGAGCAGTACTTC. Translation: CASSLSSRDRGGEQYF.

The chain is built from TRBV29-1 and TRBJ1-1; D gene uncertain. The CDR3 is 13 residues long. V lost 5 bases and J lost 0, with 10 bases in between. In germline, CDR1 is SQVTM, CDR2 ANQGSEA. CDR3 in DNA: TGCAGCGTTCTTAGTTTTTTGAACACTGAAGCTTTCTTT. It translates to CSVLSFLNTEAFF.

The chain joins TRBV4-2 to TRBJ2-1; 7 bases align to TRBD1. The CDR3 length is 11 residues. Looked up from germline, CDR1 is LGHNA and CDR2 is YNFKEQ. V dropped 5 bases and J dropped 9; count of bases not matched to a gene: 1. Here the CDR3 DNA reads TGTGCCAGCAGCTCAGGGGGTGAGCAGTTCTTC. This gives the protein CASSSGGEQFF.